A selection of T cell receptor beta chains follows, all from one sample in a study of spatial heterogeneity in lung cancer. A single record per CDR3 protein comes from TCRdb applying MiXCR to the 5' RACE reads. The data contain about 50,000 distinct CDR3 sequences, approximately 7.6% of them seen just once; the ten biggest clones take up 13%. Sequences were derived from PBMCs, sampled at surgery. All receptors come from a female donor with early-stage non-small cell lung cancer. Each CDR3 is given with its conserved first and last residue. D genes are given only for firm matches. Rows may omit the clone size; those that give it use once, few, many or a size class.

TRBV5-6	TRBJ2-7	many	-	CASSTDIGGMLYEQYF
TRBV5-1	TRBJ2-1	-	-	CASSLIGQSSYNEQFF
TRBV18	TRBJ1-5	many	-	CASSPLQGKQPQHF
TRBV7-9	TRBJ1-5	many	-	CASSRDRVGNQPQHF
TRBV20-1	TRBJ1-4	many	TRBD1	CSARGPRDRNEKLFF
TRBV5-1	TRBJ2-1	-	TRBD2	CASSFGLAGAGEQFF
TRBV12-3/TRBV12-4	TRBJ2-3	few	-	CASSVGSLDTQYF
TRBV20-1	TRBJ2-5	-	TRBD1	CSAVTGGGQETQYF
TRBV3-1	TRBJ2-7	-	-	CASSQLTVSHEQYF
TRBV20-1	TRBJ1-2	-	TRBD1	CSASPGGYGYTF
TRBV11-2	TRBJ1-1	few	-	CASSLGLLMTEAFF
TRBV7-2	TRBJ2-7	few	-	CASSLRRAGYEQYF
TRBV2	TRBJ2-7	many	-	CASTTDLSSYEQYF
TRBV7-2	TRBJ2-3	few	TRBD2	CASSLDSGGTTVTDTQYF
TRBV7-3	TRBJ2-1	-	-	CASSLGGGDEQFF